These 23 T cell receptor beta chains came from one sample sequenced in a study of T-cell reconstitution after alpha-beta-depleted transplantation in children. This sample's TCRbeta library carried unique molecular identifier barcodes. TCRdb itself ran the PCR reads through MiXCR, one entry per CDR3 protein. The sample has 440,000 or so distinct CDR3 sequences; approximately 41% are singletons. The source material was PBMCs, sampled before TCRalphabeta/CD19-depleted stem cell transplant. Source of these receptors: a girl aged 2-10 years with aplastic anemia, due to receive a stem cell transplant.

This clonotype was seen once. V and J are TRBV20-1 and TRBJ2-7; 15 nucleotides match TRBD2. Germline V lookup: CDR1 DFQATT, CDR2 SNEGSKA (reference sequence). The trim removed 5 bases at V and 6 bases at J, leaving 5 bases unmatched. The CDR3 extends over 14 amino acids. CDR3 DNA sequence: TGCAGTGCTTCGGGACTAGCGGGAGGTCGCGAGCAGTACTTC. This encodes CSASGLAGGREQYF.

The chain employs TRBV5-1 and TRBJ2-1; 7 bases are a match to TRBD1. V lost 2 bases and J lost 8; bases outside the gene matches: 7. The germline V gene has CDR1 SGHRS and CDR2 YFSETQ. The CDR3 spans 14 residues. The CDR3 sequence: CASSLTGAQDEQFF. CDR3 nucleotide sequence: TGCGCCAGCAGCTTAACAGGGGCCCAGGATGAGCAGTTCTTC.

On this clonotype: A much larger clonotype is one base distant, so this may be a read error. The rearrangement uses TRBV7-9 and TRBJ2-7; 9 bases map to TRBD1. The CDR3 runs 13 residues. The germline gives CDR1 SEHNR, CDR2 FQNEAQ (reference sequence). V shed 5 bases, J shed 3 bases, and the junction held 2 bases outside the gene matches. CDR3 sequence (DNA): TGTGCCAGCAGCCGGACAGGGGACTACGAGCAGTACTTC. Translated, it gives CASSRTGDYEQYF.

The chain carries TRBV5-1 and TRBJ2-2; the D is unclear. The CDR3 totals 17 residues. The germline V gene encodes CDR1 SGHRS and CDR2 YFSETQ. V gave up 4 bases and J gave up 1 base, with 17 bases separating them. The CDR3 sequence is CASSIQGLGMNTGELFF. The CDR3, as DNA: TGCGCCAGCAGCATCCAAGGGCTAGGGATGAACACCGGGGAGCTGTTTTTT.

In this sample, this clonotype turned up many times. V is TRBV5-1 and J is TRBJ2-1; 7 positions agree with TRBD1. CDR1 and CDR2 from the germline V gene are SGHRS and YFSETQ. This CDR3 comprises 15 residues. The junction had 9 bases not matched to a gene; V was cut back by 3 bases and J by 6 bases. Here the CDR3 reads CASSYRTGPGNEQFF. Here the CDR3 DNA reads TGCGCCAGCAGCTACCGGACAGGCCCCGGCAATGAGCAGTTCTTC.

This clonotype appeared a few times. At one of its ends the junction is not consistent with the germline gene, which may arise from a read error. CDR3 DNA: TGTGCCAGCAGACAAGACAGGGGAGCGAACACCGGGGAGCTGTTTTTT. Translating it yields CASRQDRGANTGELFF. This chain joins TRBV3-1 and TRBJ2-2; TRBD1 matches 8 bases. CDR1 is LGHDT and CDR2 is YNNKEL in the germline V gene (reference sequence). The CDR3 totals 16 residues.

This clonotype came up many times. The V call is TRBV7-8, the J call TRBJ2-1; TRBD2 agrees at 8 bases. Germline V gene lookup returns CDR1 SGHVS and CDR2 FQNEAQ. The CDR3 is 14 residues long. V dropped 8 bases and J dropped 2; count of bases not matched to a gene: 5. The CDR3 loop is CASAAGAAYNEQFF. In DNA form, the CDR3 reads TGTGCCAGCGCAGCGGGAGCCGCCTACAATGAGCAGTTCTTC.

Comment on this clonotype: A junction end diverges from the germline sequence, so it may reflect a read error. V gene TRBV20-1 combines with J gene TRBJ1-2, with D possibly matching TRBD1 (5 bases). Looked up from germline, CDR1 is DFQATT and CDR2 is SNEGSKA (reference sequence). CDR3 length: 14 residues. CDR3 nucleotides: TGCAGTGCTAGAGATTACCAGGGTAGGAATGGCGACACCTTC. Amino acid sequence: CSARDYQGRNGDTF.

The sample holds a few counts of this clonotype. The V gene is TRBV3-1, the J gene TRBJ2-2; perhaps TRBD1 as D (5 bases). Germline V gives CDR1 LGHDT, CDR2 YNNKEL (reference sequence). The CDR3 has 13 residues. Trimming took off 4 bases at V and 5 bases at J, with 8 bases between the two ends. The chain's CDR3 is CASSRGHTGELFF. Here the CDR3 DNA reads TGTGCCAGCAGCCGCGGACATACCGGGGAGCTGTTTTTT.

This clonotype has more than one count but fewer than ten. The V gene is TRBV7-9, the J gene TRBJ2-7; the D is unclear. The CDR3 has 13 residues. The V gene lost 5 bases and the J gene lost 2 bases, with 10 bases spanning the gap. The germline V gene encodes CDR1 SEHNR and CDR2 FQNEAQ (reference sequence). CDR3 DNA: TGTGCCAGCAGCCCCCCCCTCCCCTACGAGCAGTACTTC. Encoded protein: CASSPPLPYEQYF.

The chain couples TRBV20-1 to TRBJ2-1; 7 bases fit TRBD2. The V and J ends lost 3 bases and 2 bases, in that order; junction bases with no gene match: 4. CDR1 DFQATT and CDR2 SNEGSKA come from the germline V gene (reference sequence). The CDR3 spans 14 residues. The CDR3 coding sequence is TGCAGTGCTAGCTGGCTAGCGGCCTACAATGAGCAGTTCTTC. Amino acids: CSASWLAAYNEQFF.

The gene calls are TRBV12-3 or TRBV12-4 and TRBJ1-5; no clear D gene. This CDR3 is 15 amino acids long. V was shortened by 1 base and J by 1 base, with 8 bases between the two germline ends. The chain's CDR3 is CASSLGSWSNQPQHF. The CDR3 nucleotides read TGTGCCAGCAGTTTAGGCAGCTGGAGCAATCAGCCCCAGCATTTT.

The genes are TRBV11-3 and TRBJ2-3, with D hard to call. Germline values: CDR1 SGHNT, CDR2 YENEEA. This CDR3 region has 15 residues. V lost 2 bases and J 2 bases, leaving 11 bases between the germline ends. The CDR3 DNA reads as TGTGCCAGCAGCTTACGGTTTCAGGACACAGATACGCAGTATTTT. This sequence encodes CASSLRFQDTDTQYF.

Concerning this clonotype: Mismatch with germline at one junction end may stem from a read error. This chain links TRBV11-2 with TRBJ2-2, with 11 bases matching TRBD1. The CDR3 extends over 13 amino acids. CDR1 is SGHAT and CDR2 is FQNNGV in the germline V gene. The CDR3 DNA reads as TGTGCTAGCAGACGGACAGGGGGCGAGGAGCTGTTTTTT. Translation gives CASRRTGGEELFF.

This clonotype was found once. This CDR3 reads CASSLKGYGEQYF. For the CDR3, the DNA is TGCGCCAGCAGCTTGAAGGGGTACGGCGAGCAGTACTTC. The J gene is TRBJ2-7, the V gene TRBV5-1; TRBD1 is a possible D gene (5 bases). The CDR3 has 13 residues. The germline V gene encodes CDR1 SGHRS and CDR2 YFSETQ. V was clipped by 1 base and J by 6 bases, with 11 bases between them.

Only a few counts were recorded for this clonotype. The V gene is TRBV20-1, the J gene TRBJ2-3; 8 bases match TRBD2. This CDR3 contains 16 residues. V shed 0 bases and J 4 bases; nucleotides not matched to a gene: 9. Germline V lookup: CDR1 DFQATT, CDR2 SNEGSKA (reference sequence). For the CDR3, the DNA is TGCAGTGCTAGAGAAAGGGGTACAGCGGGAGCAGATACGCAGTATTTT. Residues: CSARERGTAGADTQYF.

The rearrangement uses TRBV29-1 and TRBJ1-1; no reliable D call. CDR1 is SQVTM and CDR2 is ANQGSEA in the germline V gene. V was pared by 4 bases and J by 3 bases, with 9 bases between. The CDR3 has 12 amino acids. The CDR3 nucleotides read TGCAGCGTTGGTCGGGTCTACACTGAAGCTTTCTTT. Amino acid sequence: CSVGRVYTEAFF.

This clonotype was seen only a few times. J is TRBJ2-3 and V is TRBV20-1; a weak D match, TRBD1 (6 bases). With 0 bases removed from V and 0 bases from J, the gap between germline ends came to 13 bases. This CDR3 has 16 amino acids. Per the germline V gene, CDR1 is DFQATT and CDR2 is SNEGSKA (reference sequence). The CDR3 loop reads CSARDGGGASTDTQYF. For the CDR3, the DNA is TGCAGTGCTAGAGATGGGGGCGGTGCTAGCACAGATACGCAGTATTTT.

The CDR3 nucleotides are TGTGCCAGCAGCCAGGCGGGACATTCTAAGGACACCATATATTTT. This sequence encodes CASSQAGHSKDTIYF. The J gene is TRBJ1-3, the V gene TRBV4-2; weak D call: TRBD1 (6 bases). Germline CDR1 is LGHNA and CDR2 is YNFKEQ. V shed 3 bases and J shed 8 bases, with 17 bases lying between them. The CDR3 extends over 15 amino acids.

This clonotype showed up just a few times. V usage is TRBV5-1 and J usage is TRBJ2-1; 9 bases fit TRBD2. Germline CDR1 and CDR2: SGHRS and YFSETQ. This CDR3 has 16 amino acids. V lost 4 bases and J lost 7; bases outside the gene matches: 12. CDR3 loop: CASSPRVAGELNEQFF. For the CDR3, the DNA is TGCGCCAGCAGCCCTAGAGTAGCGGGAGAGTTAAATGAGCAGTTCTTC.

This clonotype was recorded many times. CDR3 DNA sequence: TGCGCCAGCAAGCGACCGGGACAAGGGAACACCGGGGAGCTGTTTTTT. Amino acid sequence: CASKRPGQGNTGELFF. The gene calls are TRBV5-1 and TRBJ2-2, with D possibly TRBD1 on 6 matching bases. The germline CDR1 and CDR2 sequences are SGHRS and YFSETQ. The CDR3 sequence is 16 residues long. Trimming took off 6 bases at V and 1 base at J, with 16 bases between the two ends.

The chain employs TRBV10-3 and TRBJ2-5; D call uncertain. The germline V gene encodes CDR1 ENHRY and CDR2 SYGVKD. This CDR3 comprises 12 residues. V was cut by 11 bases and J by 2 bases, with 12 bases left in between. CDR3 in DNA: TGTGCCCCCCCCAAGCTGCAAGAGACCCAGTACTTC. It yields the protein CAPPKLQETQYF.

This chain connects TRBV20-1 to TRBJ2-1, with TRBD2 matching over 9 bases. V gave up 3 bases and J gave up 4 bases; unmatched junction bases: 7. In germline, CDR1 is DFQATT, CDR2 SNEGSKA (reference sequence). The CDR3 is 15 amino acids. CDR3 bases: TGCAGTGCTAGCCCCACTAGCGGGTTTTACAATGAGCAGTTCTTC. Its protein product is CSASPTSGFYNEQFF.